This T cell receptor (beta chain) emerged from a study of blood T cell repertoires in COVID-19. Study-wide background: Acute and convalescent COVID-19 specimens originated in the United States, Italy and Spain. T cells, B-cell-depleted T cells, or PBMCs supplied cDNA or gDNA.

Comments on this clone: The sample has other DNA sequences that encode this CDR3 too.

Original processing notes: Amplified reference gene primers provided the basis for estimating nucleated cell counts. Some clones are missing from TCRdb's copy, which holds only in-frame ones; the method was immunoSEQ multiplex PCR. For V, J and clone size, that table is used; D and trimming come from the DNA. The sample contains 310,000 or so clones, over 75% of which appear only once. Cohort placement rested on clinical history that participants reported themselves. The CDR3 has 12 amino acids. Trimming took 4 bases from V and 2 from J, leaving 5 bases between them. CDR1 is LNHDA and CDR2 is SQIVND in the germline V gene (reference sequence).

This sequence originates from a woman between 18 and 30 years old who had recovered from COVID-19. The chain couples TRBV19 to TRBJ1-2; no reliable D call. Sequenced input: PBMCs or T cells enriched from blood (not recorded which). The CDR3 bases are TGTGCCAGTAGTACACAGAACTATGGCTACACCTTC. This codes for CASSTQNYGYTF.